These 25 T cell receptor beta chains share one sample of origin, sequenced in a study of T cell responses to AZD1222 COVID-19 vaccine. Assay: immunoSEQ multiplex PCR; the TCRdb copy retains only in-frame clones and omits some. The sample lists 96,000 or so clones; 70% to 90% were seen once. The source material was peripheral blood, sampled on day 0 of AZD1222 vaccination. The receptors come from an adult in good health.

The gene calls are TRBV9 and TRBJ1-5; TRBD1 aligns across 7 bases. V shed 4 bases and J 6 bases; nucleotides not matched to a gene: 10. Germline V lookup: CDR1 SGDLS, CDR2 YYNGEE. The CDR3 contains 15 residues. CDR3 sequence: CASSPIAGGGQPQHF. The CDR3 DNA reads TGTGCCAGCAGCCCAATCGCAGGGGGTGGTCAGCCCCAGCATTTT.

Concerning this clone itself: The same CDR3 also results from other DNA sequences found in this sample. The chain links TRBV7-2 to TRBJ1-1; no clear D gene. The germline V gene encodes CDR1 SGHTA and CDR2 FQGNSA. V lost 1 base and J lost 7, with 4 bases in between. This CDR3 contains 11 residues. The CDR3, as DNA: TGTGCCAGCAGCTTAGGTGGTGAAGCTTTCTTT. This encodes CASSLGGEAFF.

The chain recombines TRBV5-1 with TRBJ2-7, with a possible D match to TRBD1 (5 bases). This CDR3 has 15 amino acids. Trimming removed 4 bases from V and 3 bases from J, with 17 bases in between. The V gene's germline CDR1 is SGHRS and CDR2 YFSETQ. CDR3 protein: CASSPTQGGVYEQYF. CDR3 DNA sequence: TGCGCCAGCAGCCCGACCCAGGGTGGGGTCTACGAGCAGTACTTC.

The V gene is TRBV28, the J gene TRBJ2-7, with a tentative D call TRBD1 (6 bases). The CDR3 has 14 amino acids. V lost 6 bases and J 6 bases, leaving 18 bases between the germline ends. Germline V gene sequence: CDR1 MDHEN, CDR2 SYDVKM. CDR3 in DNA: TGTGCCAGCAGCCGACCCCGACAGGCCTCCGAGCAGTACTTC. Its protein is CASSRPRQASEQYF.

The V gene is TRBV29-1, the J gene TRBJ2-3, with 7 nucleotides matching TRBD2. The germline gives CDR1 SQVTM, CDR2 ANQGSEA. V lost 8 bases and J lost 6; bases outside the gene matches: 14. The CDR3 is 14 residues long. The CDR3 DNA reads as TGCAGCCATAACTCGGAGGGGAGGGATGATACGCAGTATTTT. Residues: CSHNSEGRDDTQYF.

V and J are TRBV28 and TRBJ1-1; a weak D match, TRBD1 (6 bases). V gave up 7 bases and J gave up 7 bases, with 16 bases separating them. Germline-derived CDR1 and CDR2 are MDHEN and SYDVKM. The CDR3 runs 13 residues. The CDR3 DNA reads as TGTGCCAGCAAATTTGGGGGCAGGGATGAAGCTTTCTTT. This encodes CASKFGGRDEAFF.

The chain has TRBV27 and TRBJ2-1, with 8 bases that match TRBD2. After removal of 6 bases from V and 13 bases from J, the junction contained 20 bases not matched to a gene. Germline V gene data show CDR1 as MNHEY and CDR2 as SMNVEV (reference sequence). The CDR3 is 16 residues long. The CDR3 region has the DNA TGTGCCAGCAGCCATCCTCCCCGGGGGGGCCTTTCGGATCAGTTCTTC. This translates into CASSHPPRGGLSDQFF.

The J gene is TRBJ1-5, the V gene TRBV6-5; D might be TRBD1 (6 bases). V was clipped by 8 bases and J by 5 bases, with 13 bases between them. Germline V gives CDR1 MNHEY, CDR2 SVGAGI. The CDR3 is 13 amino acids. The chain's CDR3 is CASGRGRDQPQHF. The CDR3 bases are TGTGCCAGCGGTCGGGGGCGAGATCAGCCCCAGCATTTT.

The genes are TRBV7-3 and TRBJ2-5, with D perhaps TRBD1 (6 bases). The V and J ends lost 5 bases and 5 bases respectively, with 12 bases between them. The V gene's germline CDR1 is SGHTA and CDR2 FQGTGA. The CDR3 totals 13 residues. CDR3 protein: CASSTGIRETQYF. The CDR3 DNA reads TGTGCCAGCAGCACAGGGATTAGGGAGACCCAGTACTTC.

This chain links TRBV7-2 with TRBJ1-1; D unresolved. Germline-derived CDR1 and CDR2 are SGHTA and FQGNSA. The V end was cut by 2 bases, the J end by 6 bases, with 13 bases between. This CDR3 has 14 residues. CDR3 amino acids: CASSLPGNRPEAFF. As DNA, the CDR3 is TGTGCCAGCAGCTTACCAGGTAACCGACCTGAAGCTTTCTTT. Combining the CDR3 with reference TRBV7-2 and TRBJ1-1 gives the whole variable domain GAGVSQSPSNKVTEKGKDVELRCDPISGHTALYWYRQSLGQGLEFLIYFQGNSAPDKSGLPSDRFSAERTGGSVSTLTIQRTQQEDSAVYLCASSLPGNRPEAFFGQGTRLTVV.

A single count supports this clone. The genes are TRBV7-9 and TRBJ2-7; D uncertain. Trimming removed 1 base from V and 3 bases from J, with 7 bases in between. This CDR3 has 13 amino acids. Germline lookup yields CDR1 SEHNR and CDR2 FQNEAQ (reference sequence). CDR3 DNA sequence: TGTGCCAGCAGCTTAGTATCGCGCTACGAGCAGTACTTC. This translates into CASSLVSRYEQYF.

This sequence joins TRBV21-1 and TRBJ2-7; the tabulated D call, TRBD1, remains unverified against the DNA. TRBV21-1 is a recognized pseudogene. The CDR3 runs to 18 residues. The CDR3 coding sequence is TGTGCCAGCAGCAGATCACCGACAGGGGGCGAGGATCGGCACGAGCAGTACTTC. This codes for CASSRSPTGGEDRHEQYF.

The sample holds one count of this clone. The chain uses TRBV7-3 and TRBJ1-4, with unresolved D. CDR1 is SGHTA, CDR2 FQGTGA, per germline. Trimming left V 5 bases short and J 8 bases short, with 18 bases between. CDR3 length: 15 residues. The CDR3 reads CASSPSGVGGEKLFF. CDR3 nucleotide sequence: TGTGCCAGCAGCCCAAGTGGGGTCGGCGGGGAAAAACTGTTTTTT.

The V and J genes are TRBV7-2 and TRBJ1-5, with D possibly TRBD1 on 6 matching bases. The CDR3 loop spans 13 amino acids. Germline assignment: CDR1 SGHTA and CDR2 FQGNSA. Trimming stripped 6 bases from V and 6 bases from J, with 12 bases between. CDR3 in amino acids: CASSPRGGQPQHF. The CDR3 region has the DNA TGTGCCAGCAGTCCCAGGGGAGGTCAGCCCCAGCATTTT.

This clone was seen only once. The gene calls are TRBV6-1 and TRBJ2-4; 13 bases map to TRBD2. This CDR3 region has 17 residues. V lost 2 bases, J lost 3 bases, and 4 bases stayed unmatched. CDR1 and CDR2 from the germline V gene are MNHNS and SASEGT. The CDR3 sequence: CASSESGLAGNKNIQYF. The CDR3 nucleotides read TGTGCCAGCAGTGAATCGGGACTAGCGGGGAACAAAAACATTCAGTACTTC.

Only one count was recorded for this clone. The J gene is TRBJ1-2, the V gene TRBV28; weak D call: TRBD1 (5 bases). The germline V gene encodes CDR1 MDHEN and CDR2 SYDVKM. The V and J ends lost 1 base and 5 bases respectively, with 11 bases between them. The CDR3 has 14 amino acids. This chain's CDR3 is CASSLLRGTYGYTF. For the CDR3, the DNA is TGTGCCAGCAGTTTATTACGCGGGACTTATGGCTACACCTTC.

The rearrangement links TRBV27 to TRBJ1-2, with 9 bases aligning to TRBD1. Germline CDR1 and CDR2: MNHEY and SMNVEV (reference sequence). The CDR3 consists of 14 residues. J lost 7 bases, V lost 3 bases, and 6 bases had no gene match. In nucleotides, the CDR3 is TGTGCCAGCAGTTTCCTCGGGACAGGGTTTGGCTACACCTTC. Translation gives CASSFLGTGFGYTF.

The chain recombines TRBV15 with TRBJ1-2, with 9 positions matching TRBD1. Germline CDR1 and CDR2: LNHNV and YYDKDF (reference sequence). With V trimmed by 6 bases and J by 3 bases, 5 bases remained unmatched. CDR3 length: 14 amino acids. The CDR3 nucleotides are TGTGCCACCAGTTGGGACAGGGAGGACTATGGCTACACCTTC. Protein sequence: CATSWDREDYGYTF.

The CDR3 protein is CSTTGVEQFF. The CDR3 nucleotides are TGCAGCACAACCGGAGTCGAGCAGTTCTTC. The V call is TRBV29-1, the J call TRBJ2-1; D unclear. V was trimmed by 8 bases and J by 10 bases, leaving 12 bases between them. The CDR3 has 10 amino acids. Germline CDR1 reads SQVTM; CDR2 reads ANQGSEA.

The J gene is TRBJ2-5, the V gene TRBV6-1, with D hard to call. Trimming removed 3 bases from V and 2 bases from J, with 16 bases in between. CDR3 length equals 16 residues. Germline values: CDR1 MNHNS, CDR2 SASEGT. CDR3 DNA: TGTGCCAGCAGTGATCCCCATAGTGGATTGCAAGAGACCCAGTACTTC. It translates to CASSDPHSGLQETQYF.

With respect to this clone: Additional DNA sequences in this sample encode the identical CDR3. This chain uses TRBV30 with TRBJ1-1; weak D call: TRBD1 (5 bases). The CDR3 length is 12 residues. Germline CDR1 reads GTSNPN; CDR2 reads SVGIG (reference sequence). V was pared by 5 bases and J by 3 bases, with 10 bases between. The CDR3 here is CAWSGGYTEAFF. CDR3 nucleotide sequence: TGTGCCTGGTCGGGGGGATACACTGAAGCTTTCTTT.

The rearrangement uses TRBV7-9 and TRBJ1-4; no definite D call. Trimming removed 4 bases at V and 2 bases at J, with 8 bases between. Germline V gives CDR1 SEHNR, CDR2 FQNEAQ (reference sequence). CDR3 length: 14 amino acids. CDR3 sequence: CASSSRATNEKLFF. The DNA of the CDR3 is TGTGCCAGCAGCTCCCGGGCGACTAATGAAAAACTGTTTTTT.

The chain has TRBV18 and TRBJ1-1; D unresolved. The V gene lost 4 bases and the J gene lost 6 bases, with 12 bases spanning the gap. The CDR3 length is 13 residues. The germline CDR1 and CDR2 sequences are KGHSH and LQKENI. CDR3 in amino acids: CASSREEGSEAFF. CDR3 nucleotides: TGTGCCAGCTCACGGGAGGAGGGCTCTGAAGCTTTCTTT.

This sequence joins TRBV19 and TRBJ1-6; 9 positions agree with TRBD1. Germline V gene data show CDR1 as LNHDA and CDR2 as SQIVND (reference sequence). The CDR3 is made up of 17 amino acids. Trimming at V came to 5 bases and at J to 8 bases, leaving 13 bases not matched to a gene. The CDR3 DNA reads as TGTGCCAGTAGTGACCGTCCTCCGGGACAGGGATATTCACCCCTCCACTTT. As protein: CASSDRPPGQGYSPLHF. The full variable domain, completed using reference TRBV19 and TRBJ1-6, is DGGITQSPKYLFRKEGQNVTLSCEQNLNHDAMYWYRQDPGQGLRLIYYSQIVNDFQKGDIAEGYSVSREKKESFPLTVTSAQKNPTAFYLCASSDRPPGQGYSPLHFGNGTRLTVT.

Only a few counts were recorded for this clone. This chain uses TRBV7-3 with TRBJ1-6, with TRBD1 identical over 7 bases. The germline gives CDR1 SGHTA, CDR2 FQGTGA. The CDR3 length is 16 residues. V lost 5 bases to trimming and J lost 4 bases; unmatched junction nucleotides: 8. CDR3 sequence reads: CASSLRQGGYNSPLHF. In nucleotides, the CDR3 is TGTGCCAGCAGCCTTCGACAGGGCGGGTATAATTCACCCCTCCACTTT.